The T cell receptor beta chain described here comes from a study of CD8+ T cells in alopecia areata. Background on the study: People stayed on tofacitinib for 6 to 18 months, then stopped the drug for 6 months.

The germline V and J ends were trimmed by 1 base and 1 base, with 14 bases remaining between them. The V gene's germline CDR1 is SGHTA and CDR2 FQGNSA. The CDR3 contains 17 residues. cDNA prepared by RNA extraction and subsequent reverse transcription served as the template for sequencing. Libraries were prepared by immunoSEQ multiplex PCR; TCRdb keeps only in-frame clonotypes and omits some of them. This sample has a few hundred thousand clones; over 45% occur once, and the top ten carry about 0.9%. The treatment denotes: oral pan-JAK inhibitor, 5-10 mg twice daily. Material: CD4+ T cells sorted from blood, obtained at approximately week 52, from a patient treated with tofacitinib. The clonotype was recovered from a human donor with alopecia areata. The rearrangement uses TRBV7-2 and TRBJ1-5; possible D gene TRBD1, 6 bases. The chain's CDR3 is CASSLDIGGGSNQPQHF. CDR3 DNA: TGTGCCAGCAGCTTAGACATCGGGGGCGGAAGCAATCAGCCCCAGCATTTT.